The rows below give T cell receptor beta chains drawn from one sample of a study of control samples from healthy donors and cancer patients. The protocol was immunoSEQ multiplex PCR, while the TCRdb copy is restricted to in-frame clones and leaves out a portion. The sample includes 22,000 or so clones, around nine tenths seen only once; the top ten take 8% to 10%. Input material: PBMCs. Every receptor here comes from a woman in her sixties with head and neck cancer. Both conserved end residues are part of each CDR3.

len: 14; j_gene: TRBJ2-7; v_gene: TRBV5-4; CDR3aa: CASSPQGGSYEQYF
len: 14; j_gene: TRBJ1-2; v_gene: TRBV28; CDR3aa: CASSFDFANYGYTF
len: 18; j_gene: TRBJ2-1; v_gene: TRBV27; CDR3aa: CASSHRTSYKTAYNEQFF
len: 16; j_gene: TRBJ2-2; v_gene: TRBV27; CDR3aa: CASSFRGVSDTGELFF
len: 14; j_gene: TRBJ2-3; v_gene: TRBV7-2; CDR3aa: CASSLGGRPDTQYF
len: 14; j_gene: TRBJ1-2; v_gene: TRBV7-2; CDR3aa: CASSLKWTNYGYTF
len: 13; j_gene: TRBJ2-1; v_gene: TRBV7-8; CDR3aa: CASRREGGNEQFF
len: 13; j_gene: TRBJ2-5; v_gene: TRBV6-5; CDR3aa: CASRLPAAETQYF
len: 15; j_gene: TRBJ2-7; v_gene: TRBV7-6; CDR3aa: CASSPAGTPEYEQYF
len: 14; j_gene: TRBJ2-1; v_gene: TRBV2; CDR3aa: CASSESSAGDEQFF
len: 14; j_gene: TRBJ1-5; v_gene: TRBV5-1; CDR3aa: CASSPDSLGQPQHF
len: 16; j_gene: TRBJ2-6; v_gene: TRBV9; CDR3aa: CASSVGRSSGANVLTF
len: 14; j_gene: TRBJ2-5; v_gene: TRBV25-1; CDR3aa: CASSEWERQETQYF